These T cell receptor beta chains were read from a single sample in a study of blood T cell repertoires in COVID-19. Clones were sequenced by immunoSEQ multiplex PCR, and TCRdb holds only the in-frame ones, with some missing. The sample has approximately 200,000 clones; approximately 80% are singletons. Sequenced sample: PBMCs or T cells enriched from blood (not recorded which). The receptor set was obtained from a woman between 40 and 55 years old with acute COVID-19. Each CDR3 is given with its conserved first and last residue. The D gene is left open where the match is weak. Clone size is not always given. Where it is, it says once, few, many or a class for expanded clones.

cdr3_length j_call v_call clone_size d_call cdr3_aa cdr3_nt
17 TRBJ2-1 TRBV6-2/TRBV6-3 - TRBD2 CASSYSPLAGGANEQFF TGTGCCAGCAGTTACTCCCCCTTGGCGGGAGGGGCGAATGAGCAGTTCTTC
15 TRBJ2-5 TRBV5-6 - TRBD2 CASSLASGGVETQYF TGTGCCAGCAGCTTGGCCAGCGGGGGCGTAGAGACCCAGTACTTC
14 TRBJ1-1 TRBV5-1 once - CASSLSGGTTEAFF TGCGCCAGCAGCTTGTCCGGGGGGACGACTGAAGCTTTCTTT
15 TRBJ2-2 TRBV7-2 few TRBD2 CASRGTSGYTGELFF TGTGCCAGCAGAGGGACTAGCGGGTACACCGGGGAGCTGTTTTTT
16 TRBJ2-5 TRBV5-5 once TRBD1 CASSQTGTALKETQYF TGTGCCAGCAGCCAAACCGGGACAGCCTTAAAAGAGACCCAGTACTTC
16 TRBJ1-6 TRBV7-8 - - CASSYGWGGNNSPLHF TGTGCCAGCAGTTACGGCTGGGGGGGAAATAATTCACCCCTCCACTTT
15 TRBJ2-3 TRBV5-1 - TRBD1 CASSVTGGRGDTQYF TGCGCCAGCAGCGTAACAGGGGGCCGTGGAGATACGCAGTATTTT
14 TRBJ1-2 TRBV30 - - CAWTRQGGREGYTF TGTGCCTGGACGCGGCAGGGAGGGCGAGAGGGCTACACCTTC
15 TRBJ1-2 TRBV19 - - CASSIIPRANYGYTF TGTGCCAGTAGTATCATCCCCAGAGCGAACTATGGCTACACCTTC
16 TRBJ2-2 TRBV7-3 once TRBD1 CASSPPGQGKAGELFF TGTGCCAGCAGCCCTCCTGGACAGGGAAAGGCCGGGGAGCTGTTTTTT
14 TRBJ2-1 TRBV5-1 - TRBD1 CASGSGQGTDEQFF TGCGCCAGCGGCTCGGGACAGGGGACTGATGAGCAGTTCTTC
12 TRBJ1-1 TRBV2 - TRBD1 CASSVGTAEAFF TGTGCCAGCAGTGTAGGGACAGCTGAAGCTTTCTTT
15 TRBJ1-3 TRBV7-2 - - CASRPKGVMGNTIYF TGTGCCAGCAGGCCAAAGGGGGTGATGGGAAACACCATATATTTT
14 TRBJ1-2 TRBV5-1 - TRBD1 CASSVGQGPYGYTF TGCGCCAGCAGCGTCGGACAGGGCCCCTATGGCTACACCTTC
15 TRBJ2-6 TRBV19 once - CASSTNRDGANVLTF TGTGCCAGTAGTACGAACAGGGATGGGGCCAACGTCCTGACTTTC
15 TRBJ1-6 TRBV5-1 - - CASSPGGAMNSPLHF TGCGCCAGCAGCCCCGGGGGGGCGATGAATTCACCCCTCCACTTT
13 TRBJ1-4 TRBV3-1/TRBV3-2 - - CASSHATNEKLFF TGTGCCAGCAGCCACGCAACTAATGAAAAACTGTTTTTT
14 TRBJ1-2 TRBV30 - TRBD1 CAWSTTGAQYGYTF TGTGCCTGGAGTACGACAGGGGCCCAGTATGGCTACACCTTC
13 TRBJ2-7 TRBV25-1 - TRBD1 CASSKAGQDEQYF TGTGCCAGCAGCAAAGCCGGACAGGACGAGCAGTACTTC
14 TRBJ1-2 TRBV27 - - CASSLGHSGHGYTF TGTGCCAGCAGTTTAGGACACAGTGGCCATGGCTACACCTTC
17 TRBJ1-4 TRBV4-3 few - CASSQRGVTATNEKLFF TGCGCCAGCAGCCAAAGGGGCGTCACAGCCACTAATGAAAAACTGTTTTTT
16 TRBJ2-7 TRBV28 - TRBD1 CASSSGTAYLSYEQYF TGTGCCAGCAGTTCCGGGACAGCCTACCTATCCTACGAGCAGTACTTC
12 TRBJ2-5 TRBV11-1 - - CASSLRGETQYF TGTGCCAGCAGCTTAAGGGGGGAGACCCAGTACTTC
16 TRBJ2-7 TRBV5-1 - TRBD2 CASSSGLAGISYEQYF TGCGCCAGCAGCTCGGGACTAGCGGGAATCTCCTACGAGCAGTACTTC
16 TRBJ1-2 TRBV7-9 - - CASRPPGTPLNYGYTF TGTGCCAGCAGACCGCCTGGGACACCTCTTAACTATGGCTACACCTTC
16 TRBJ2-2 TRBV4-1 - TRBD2 CASSTNVAGDSGELFF TGCGCCAGCAGCACAAACGTAGCGGGAGACTCCGGGGAGCTGTTTTTT